This is a list of T cell receptor beta chains from one sample in a study of blood T cell repertoires in COVID-19. Profiling relied on immunoSEQ multiplex PCR, and the TCRdb table lists in-frame clones only, not all of them. The sample lists fewer than 350,000 clones; around 88% were seen once. The sequenced sample consisted of peripheral blood. The source of these receptors is a woman in her seventies with COVID-19, enrolled during active disease. Each CDR3 is given with its conserved first and last residue. The D gene is left open where the match is weak. Clone size is not always given. Where it is, it says once, few, many or a class for expanded clones.

TRBD1	-	TRBJ1-2	TRBV28	TGTGCCAGCAGACAGGGGACGATGGCCTACACCTTC	CASRQGTMAYTF
-	-	TRBJ1-5	TRBV19	TGTGCCAGTAGCCCGACAACCAATCAGCCCCAGCATTTT	CASSPTTNQPQHF
-	-	TRBJ2-7	TRBV5-1	TGCGCCAGCAGCTTAGGGGGTCTGAATGGCGAGCAGTACTTC	CASSLGGLNGEQYF
TRBD2	once	TRBJ2-3	TRBV3-1/TRBV3-2	TGTGCCAGCAGCCAAGATTGGCTAGCGGGAGAGACTAGCACAGATACGCAGTATTTT	CASSQDWLAGETSTDTQYF
-	many	TRBJ2-2	TRBV5-6	TGTGCCAGCAGCGCCGGGACAAGCGGCGGGGAGCTGTTTTTT	CASSAGTSGGELFF
TRBD1	-	TRBJ1-2	TRBV19	TGTGCCAGTAGACCAGGGGGCCTTTTCTATGGCTACACCTTC	CASRPGGLFYGYTF
-	-	TRBJ2-7	TRBV7-2	TGTGCCAGCAGCTTAGGGGGCTCAAAGGAGCAGTACTTC	CASSLGGSKEQYF
-	-	TRBJ1-6	TRBV18	TGTGCCAGCGCCCGGGGGAGTAATTCACCCCTCCACTTT	CASARGSNSPLHF
TRBD1	-	TRBJ2-2	TRBV5-6	TGTGCCAGCAGCCAGAGTTCGGGACAGGGATACACCGGGGAGCTGTTTTTT	CASSQSSGQGYTGELFF
TRBD1	-	TRBJ2-1	TRBV2	TGTGCCAGCAGTGCAGGACAGGGGAGCTCCTACAATGAGCAGTTCTTC	CASSAGQGSSYNEQFF
-	-	TRBJ2-3	TRBV29-1	TGCAGCGTTAATACAGCTTCTTTCACAGATACGCAGTATTTT	CSVNTASFTDTQYF
-	many	TRBJ1-2	TRBV29-1	TGCAGCGTTGTCCTGGCAAATGGCTACACCTTC	CSVVLANGYTF
TRBD2	once	TRBJ2-7	TRBV28	TGTGCCAGCAGTTTAGGTTGGGGGGGCTACGAGCAGTACTTC	CASSLGWGGYEQYF
TRBD1	-	TRBJ1-2	TRBV6-6	TGTGCCAGCAGTGCAGGACAGGGGGCCGGCTACACCTTC	CASSAGQGAGYTF
TRBD1	-	TRBJ2-7	TRBV10-2	TGCGCCAGCAGCCGGGACAGGTTGGAAGAGCAGTACTTC	CASSRDRLEEQYF
TRBD1	-	TRBJ1-1	TRBV6-2/TRBV6-3	TGTGCCAGCAGCCCCGAGCTCCGACAGGGACTCGCTGAAGCTTTCTTT	CASSPELRQGLAEAFF
-	once	TRBJ1-2	TRBV28	TGTGCCAGCAGTTCTCCCGGGACAATGGGAACGGATGGCTACACCTTC	CASSSPGTMGTDGYTF
-	-	TRBJ1-2	TRBV19	TGTGCCAGTAAGCAGGGAACCGGGTATGGCTACACCTTC	CASKQGTGYGYTF
TRBD1	-	TRBJ1-2	TRBV2	TGTGCCAGCAGTGAAGATGGCCTACAGGGGGCGGGAGGCTACACCTTC	CASSEDGLQGAGGYTF
-	-	TRBJ1-6	TRBV27	TGTGCCAGCACCCGGACGGGGGTTGGCTCCTATAATTCACCCCTCCACTTT	CASTRTGVGSYNSPLHF
TRBD1	-	TRBJ2-5	TRBV7-9	TGTGCCAGCAGCTCCTCCTTGGACAGGGGCGGTGAGACCCAGTACTTC	CASSSSLDRGGETQYF
-	-	TRBJ2-5	TRBV24-1	TGTGCCACCAGTGATTCGGCGGCCGGCGAGACCCAGTACTTC	CATSDSAAGETQYF
TRBD2	-	TRBJ2-5	TRBV24-1	TGTGCCACCAGTGACGCCCTAGCGGGGGGGCAGAAGACCCAGTACTTC	CATSDALAGGQKTQYF
TRBD1	-	TRBJ2-1	TRBV20-1	TGCAGTGCTAGTAGGGACAGGGCATCCTACAATGAGCAGTTCTTC	CSASRDRASYNEQFF
-	once	TRBJ1-1	TRBV27	TGTGCCAGCAGTTTATTTTTTGGGACAGAAGCTTTCTTT	CASSLFFGTEAFF
-	-	TRBJ1-2	TRBV7-8	TGTGCCAGCAGCCGCGGGACACTGGATTATGGCTACACCTTC	CASSRGTLDYGYTF
-	-	TRBJ2-7	TRBV27	TGTGCCAGCGCCCCCGGGGGGCCGAACGAGCAGTACTTC	CASAPGGPNEQYF
TRBD1	-	TRBJ2-5	TRBV2	TGTGCCAGCAGTGAAGAGGACAGGGACGGGACCCAGTACTTC	CASSEEDRDGTQYF